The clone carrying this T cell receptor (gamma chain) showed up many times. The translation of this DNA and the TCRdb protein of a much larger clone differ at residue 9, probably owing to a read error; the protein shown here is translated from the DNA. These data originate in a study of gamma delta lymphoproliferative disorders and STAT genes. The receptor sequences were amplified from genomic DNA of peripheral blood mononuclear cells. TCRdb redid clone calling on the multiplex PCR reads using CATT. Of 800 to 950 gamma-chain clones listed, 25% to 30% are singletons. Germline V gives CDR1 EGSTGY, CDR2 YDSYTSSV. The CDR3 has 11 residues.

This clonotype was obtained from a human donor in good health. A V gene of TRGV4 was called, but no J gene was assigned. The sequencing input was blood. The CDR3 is CATWDEDKNLF. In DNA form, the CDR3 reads TGTGCCACCTGGGATGAGGATAAGAACCTCTTT.